This T cell receptor beta chain stems from a study of cytomegalovirus exposure and HLA in healthy donors. Study conclusions and caveats: V- and J-gene trimming in TCR beta was tied to a missense DCLRE1C variant by an analysis performed later. With further analysis later on, most CMV-associated TCR beta chains appeared HLA-restricted.

This clone has just a few counts. What it recognizes is unknown. J lost 7 bases, V lost 0 bases, and 7 bases had no gene match. The CDR3 runs to 15 residues. The germline CDR1 and CDR2 sequences are MNHNY and SVGAGI (reference sequence). These donors counted as nominally healthy when sampled, but unrecorded immune exposures were likely. A multiplex PCR was run with 60 Vbeta primers and 13 Jbeta primers. Assay: immunoSEQ multiplex PCR; the TCRdb copy retains only in-frame clones and omits some. Seen here are approximately 130,000 clones, more than 80% observed once, and the top ten hold over 6.5%. The origin of this receptor is a woman aged 30 to 39 in good health and CMV-seropositive. Sequencing was performed on PBMCs. This chain joins TRBV6-6 and TRBJ1-1; 8 bases line up with TRBD1. CDR3 region: CASSYSDREGGEAFF. The CDR3 DNA reads as TGTGCCAGCAGTTACTCGGACAGGGAGGGGGGTGAAGCTTTCTTT.